What follows is one TCR beta chain and its context. The record originates from a study of OX40 agonist ivuxolimab in advanced cancers. Background on the study: At doses from 0.01 to 10 mg/kg, patients were given intravenous ivuxolimab every 2 weeks.

The data were produced by immunoSEQ multiplex PCR, yet TCRdb's version contains in-frame clones alone and is incomplete. The sample has about 61,000 clones; 90% to 95% are singletons. CDR3 size: 16 residues. V lost 7 bases, J lost 3 bases, and 12 bases stayed unmatched. Germline V lookup: CDR1 SNHLY, CDR2 FYNNEI. The receptor's source is an adult with an advanced solid tumor such as melanoma, head and neck, liver or kidney cancer. V gene TRBV2 combines with J gene TRBJ1-5, with 7 bases fitting TRBD1. The material was CD4+ or CD8+ T cells sorted from blood, obtained in a trial of the OX40 agonist ivuxolimab. The CDR3 DNA is TGTGCCAGCACCCGGGGGGGACAGTCGTTCAATCAGCCCCAGCATTTT. This gives the protein CASTRGGQSFNQPQHF. The full variable domain, in which reference TRBV2 and TRBJ1-5 provide the parts outside the CDR3, is EPEVTQTPSHQVTQMGQEVILRCVPISNHLYFYWYRQILGQKVEFLVSFYNNEISEKSEIFDDQFSVERPDGSNFTLKIRSTKLEDSAMYFCASTRGGQSFNQPQHFGDGTRLSIL.